The clone carrying this TCR beta chain has just a few counts. The data were taken from a study of metastatic and nonmetastatic thyroid tumors. Per the authors' pipeline: Clinicopathological groups supplied CDR3 differences that were used to build a distant-metastasis classifier for papillary thyroid cancer. From the PCR reads, TCRdb re-called clones with MiXCR. None of the V and J calls come from the authors' own analysis; TCRdb made them. The sample carries under 60,000 clones, around 20% recorded once. The germline V gene encodes CDR1 SGHTA and CDR2 FQGTGA. V lost 2 bases and J 10 bases, leaving 6 bases between the germline ends. CDR3 size: 11 residues. Prior to thyroid surgery, none of the patients had received any treatment.

V and J are TRBV7-3 and TRBJ2-1; D is unresolved. The sequence was obtained from a male donor with papillary thyroid cancer or a benign thyroid nodule (not recorded which). Some clones in this sample may be carry-over from other donors' samples. Sequencing input: blood. DNA of the CDR3: TGTGCCAGCAGCTTAGTGGGAGAGCAGTTCTTC. Its protein is CASSLVGEQFF.